These T cell receptor gamma chains were read from a single sample in a study of gammadelta T cells in human blood. TCRdb reprocessed the RT-PCR reads using CATT. The table records 250 to 300 gamma-chain clones, about an eighth of them present only once. Sequencing used Vgamma9Vdelta2 gamma-delta T cells from fetal blood. These receptors came from a human fetus. Both conserved end residues are part of each CDR3. Size is stated for part of the rows, as once, few or many counts, or as a class when the clone is expanded.

V gene: TRGV9
CDR3 length: 18
J gene: TRGJP
clone size: large
CDR3 DNA: TGTGCCTTGTGGGAGGTGCGAAGGCAAGAGTTGGGCAAAAAAATCAAGGTATTT
CDR3 protein: CALWEVRRQELGKKIKVF

V gene: TRGV9
CDR3 length: 14
J gene: TRGJP
clone size: large
CDR3 DNA: TGTGCCTTGTGGGAACAGTTGGGCAAAAAAATCAAGGTATTT
CDR3 protein: CALWEQLGKKIKVF

V gene: TRGV9
CDR3 length: 15
J gene: TRGJP
clone size: large
CDR3 DNA: TGTGCCTTGTGGGATACAGAGTTGGGCAAAAAAATCAAGGTATTT
CDR3 protein: CALWDTELGKKIKVF

V gene: TRGV9
CDR3 length: 13
J gene: TRGJ1/TRGJ2
clone size: hyperexpanded
CDR3 DNA: TGTGCCTTGTGGGATTCGAATTATTATAAGAAACTCTTT
CDR3 protein: CALWDSNYYKKLF

V gene: TRGV9
CDR3 length: 15
J gene: TRGJ1/TRGJ2
clone size: large
CDR3 DNA: TGTGCCTTGTGGGAGGTGACTCCGGTTTATTATAAGAAACTCTTT
CDR3 protein: CALWEVTPVYYKKLF

V gene: TRGV9
CDR3 length: 18
J gene: TRGJP
clone size: few
CDR3 DNA: TGTGCCTTGTGGGAGGTGCACGGCGAAGAGTTGGGCAAAAAAATCAAGGTATTT
CDR3 protein: CALWEVHGEELGKKIKVF

V gene: TRGV9
CDR3 length: 16
J gene: TRGJP
clone size: hyperexpanded
CDR3 DNA: TGTGCCTTGTGGGAGGTGAAAGAGTTGGGCAAAAAAATCAAGGTATTT
CDR3 protein: CALWEVKELGKKIKVF

V gene: TRGV9
CDR3 length: 15
J gene: TRGJP
clone size: .
CDR3 DNA: TGTGCCTTGTGGGAGGTGGGGTTGGGCAAAAAAATCAAGGTATTT
CDR3 protein: CALWEVGLGKKIKVF

V gene: TRGV9
CDR3 length: 15
J gene: TRGJ1/TRGJ2
clone size: large
CDR3 DNA: TGTGCCTTGTGGGAGGCTGATTCGAATTATTATAAGAAACTCTTT
CDR3 protein: CALWEADSNYYKKLF

V gene: TRGV8
CDR3 length: 9
J gene: TRGJ1/TRGJ2
clone size: large
CDR3 DNA: TGTGCCAATTATTATAAGAAACTCTTT
CDR3 protein: CANYYKKLF